What follows describes a single T cell receptor beta chain. Its antigen is currently not known. There are no base qualities to consult, and no much larger clone falls within one base. Collaborating institutions collected whole blood in K2EDTA tubes following their own protocols. Collaborator samples were shipped for TCRbeta analysis as frozen whole blood, isolated PBMCs, or DNA extracted from either sample type. The data are from a study of blood T cell repertoires in COVID-19 (dated by TCRdb to the early 2020s). Describing the broader study: Collaborator samples came from the United States, Italy and Spain and covered acute and convalescent phases of COVID-19. The material from the prospective study consisted of cDNA or gDNA derived from T cells, B-cell-depleted T cells, or PBMCs. Subjects who had been exposed to COVID-19, were actively infected with it, or had recovered from it provided the deeply sampled blood TCRbeta repertoires that made up the dataset. The repertoires were made available in a free public database intended to serve as a resource for research on the immune response to SARS-CoV-2. The samples were drawn from two sources: the first 160 participants of the ongoing ImmuneRACE study, and over 950 subjects contributed by 6 global collaborators. The sample metadata nearly always contained a de-identified subject ID, COVID-19 status, age in years and sex. Where available, HLA class I and class II types were taken from metadata supplied by the sample provider and were not determined by assay-based typing. General study outcomes and caveats: The quantity of clinical and demographic metadata differed by source and by participant and was supplied without curation.

TCRbeta CDR3 regions were amplified from genomic DNA by means of the immunoSEQ Assay, a bias-controlled multiplex PCR. Under the source paper's analysis protocol: The number of nucleated cells in each sample was estimated by amplification of reference gene primers within the assay. To quantify the absolute abundance of each unique TCRbeta CDR3 rearrangement, sequence reads were collapsed and filtered. For each sample, productive Simpson clonality was calculated by taking the square root of Simpson's diversity index across productive rearrangements. The immuneACCESS repertoire file appears here via TCRdb, limited to in-frame rearrangements. These files lack a portion of the clones; in checked studies, under half of the deficit traces to unresolved V genes, and the cause of the others is not known. V and J calls and clone size come straight from that table; D and trimming were deduced from the DNA. Counted in this sample were around 100,000 clones; approximately 86% of them appeared once. 1.5% to 2% of the sample goes to the ten largest clones.

The germline V gene (reference sequence) gives CDR1 as MNHNY and CDR2 as SVGAGI. At the junction V is shortened by 4 bases and J by 2 bases, with 16 bases in between. The CDR3 spans 16 residues, from the cysteine through the phenylalanine. The kept DNA is CDR3 alone, 48 bases in frame from the first base. This receptor chain uses TRBV6-6 and TRBJ2-3, with TRBD1 tentatively as D gene (6 bases match). The sequence was collected from a man aged 80 or over with acute or convalescent COVID-19. Input material: peripheral blood. Here the CDR3 is given as CASSLLLQGFTDTQYF. The DNA is as follows: TGTGCCAGCAGTTTACTCTTACAGGGTTTCACAGATACGCAGTATTTT.